These T cell receptor beta chains were read from a single sample in a study of shared clonotypes between healthy human individuals. Sequencing was performed with immunoSEQ multiplex PCR; in TCRdb, only in-frame clones are kept and a portion is missing. The sample carries about 580,000 clones, roughly 98% recorded once. Sequencing was done on a sample of naive CD8+ T cells sorted from blood. All receptors derive from a man aged 25 to 40 in good health. CDR3s include the opening cysteine and the closing phenylalanine or tryptophan. Where a row states a size, it is once, few, many or the class of an expanded clone; other rows omit it.

CDR3aa: CASSLYPWETQYF
v_gene: TRBV27
j_gene: TRBJ2-5
abundance: .

CDR3aa: CASSETLRPGELFF
v_gene: TRBV25-1
j_gene: TRBJ2-2
abundance: .

CDR3aa: CSVEVGTSRTDTQYF
v_gene: TRBV29-1
j_gene: TRBJ2-3
abundance: .

CDR3aa: CASSVARGADANTGELFF
v_gene: TRBV9
j_gene: TRBJ2-2
abundance: .

CDR3aa: CASSLERYEQYF
v_gene: TRBV5-1
j_gene: TRBJ2-7
abundance: .

CDR3aa: CASSLSHGVRYEQYF
v_gene: TRBV7-3
j_gene: TRBJ2-7
abundance: .

CDR3aa: CASSEFGQGGNQPQHF
v_gene: TRBV6-1
j_gene: TRBJ1-5
abundance: few

CDR3aa: CASSERDRTYEQYF
v_gene: TRBV7-6
j_gene: TRBJ2-7
abundance: once

CDR3aa: CASSLTAFNDEQYF
v_gene: TRBV27
j_gene: TRBJ2-7
abundance: .

CDR3aa: CASSLAGPYNEQFF
v_gene: TRBV6-5
j_gene: TRBJ2-1
abundance: .

CDR3aa: CASSIQGGHQETQYF
v_gene: TRBV6-5
j_gene: TRBJ2-5
abundance: .

CDR3aa: CASGTSGRNEQFF
v_gene: TRBV6-5
j_gene: TRBJ2-1
abundance: .

CDR3aa: CASSLEGFGTLDPNYGYTF
v_gene: TRBV5-1
j_gene: TRBJ1-2
abundance: .

CDR3aa: CASRPGLAGFEQYF
v_gene: TRBV6-5
j_gene: TRBJ2-7
abundance: .

CDR3aa: CASPSASYEQYF
v_gene: TRBV6-1
j_gene: TRBJ2-7
abundance: .

CDR3aa: CASSQEWHPAHF
v_gene: TRBV14
j_gene: TRBJ2-7
abundance: .

CDR3aa: CASRGQGLYNEQFF
v_gene: TRBV19
j_gene: TRBJ2-1
abundance: .